These 23 T cell receptor beta chains were all obtained from the same sample, sequenced in a study of shared clonotypes between healthy human individuals. The assay was immunoSEQ multiplex PCR, and TCRdb's table has in-frame clones only and misses some. Of some 1,400,000 clones listed, approximately 96% are singletons. Sequenced input: naive CD4+ T cells sorted from blood. The subset here: CD45RA+ positively selected. All receptors derive from a man aged 30-40 years in good health.

The rearrangement uses TRBV5-4 and TRBJ2-3; the D gene is possibly TRBD1 (6 bases). The CDR3 loop spans 15 amino acids. The germline V and J ends were trimmed by 0 bases and 2 bases, with 10 bases remaining between them. Germline loops: CDR1 SGHNT, CDR2 YYREEE (reference sequence). The CDR3, as DNA: TGTGCCAGCAGCTTGGCCCGGACAGACACAGATACGCAGTATTTT. Protein sequence: CASSLARTDTDTQYF.

This CDR3 is CASSQGPWDNEKLFF. For the CDR3, the DNA is TGTGCCAGCAGCCAAGGGCCTTGGGATAATGAAAAACTGTTTTTT. This chain links TRBV5-5 with TRBJ1-4; unclear D gene. Trimming left V 4 bases short and J 4 bases short, with 14 bases between. The CDR3 consists of 15 residues. Germline CDR1 and CDR2: SGHKS and YYEKEE (reference sequence).

This chain joins TRBV12-5 and TRBJ2-7, with 7 bases identical to TRBD1. The length of the CDR3 is 16 residues. V shed 0 bases, J shed 0 bases, and the junction held 5 bases outside the gene matches. Per the germline V gene, CDR1 is LGHNT and CDR2 is FRNRAP. The CDR3 nucleotides are TGTGCTAGTGGTTTGGTATTAGGGACAGCCTCCTACGAGCAGTACTTC. It yields the protein CASGLVLGTASYEQYF.

The chain combines TRBV7-2 with TRBJ2-1, with 12 bases matching TRBD2. The CDR3 is made up of 17 amino acids. V gave up 4 bases and J gave up 8 bases; unmatched junction bases: 12. The V gene's germline CDR1 is SGHTA and CDR2 FQGNSA. CDR3 in DNA: TGTGCCAGCAGCTCACGGACTAGCGGGATCTTTGACCATGAGCAGTTCTTC. It specifies CASSSRTSGIFDHEQFF. Full variable domain (missing parts from reference TRBV7-2 and TRBJ2-1): GAGVSQSPSNKVTEKGKDVELRCDPISGHTALYWYRQSLGQGLEFLIYFQGNSAPDKSGLPSDRFSAERTGGSVSTLTIQRTQQEDSAVYLCASSSRTSGIFDHEQFFGPGTRLTVL.

V and J are TRBV10-3 and TRBJ2-1; 7 bases are a match to TRBD2. Losses at the gene ends were 0 bases for V and 3 bases for J; bases not matched to a gene: 5. The CDR3 is 16 amino acids. CDR1 and CDR2 (germline): ENHRY, SYGVKD. CDR3 loop: CAISESRGGSYNEQFF. The DNA of the CDR3 is TGTGCCATCAGTGAGTCGCGAGGCGGGAGCTACAATGAGCAGTTCTTC.

This chain joins TRBV6-5 and TRBJ2-2; no clear D. Germline values: CDR1 MNHEY, CDR2 SVGAGI. The CDR3 consists of 15 residues. V was pared by 5 bases and J by 3 bases, with 13 bases between. CDR3 coding DNA: TGTGCCAGCAGTGCGCTAGGAATATACACCGGGGAGCTGTTTTTT. Translation gives CASSALGIYTGELFF.

V and J are TRBV29-1 and TRBJ1-1; tentatively, D is TRBD1 (6 bases). V was clipped by 6 bases and J by 5 bases, with 19 bases between them. The CDR3 is 14 amino acids. The germline gives CDR1 SQVTM, CDR2 ANQGSEA. CDR3 sequence: CSVPWGQGRTEAFF. In DNA, the CDR3 is TGCAGCGTCCCCTGGGGTCAGGGGCGGACTGAAGCTTTCTTT. Complete variable domain (other parts from reference TRBV29-1 and TRBJ1-1): SAVISQKPSRDICQRGTSLTIQCQVDSQVTMMFWYRQQPGQSLTLIATANQGSEATYESGFVIDKFPISRPNLTFSTLTVSNMSPEDSSIYLCSVPWGQGRTEAFFGQGTRLTVV.

Points on this clone: The same CDR3 is also encoded by other DNA sequences in this sample. The chain is built from TRBV11-2 and TRBJ2-7; D is unresolved. Germline V CDR1 and CDR2: SGHAT, FQNNGV. The CDR3 is 13 amino acids. The ends were cut back, 1 base at V and 3 bases at J, with 7 bases in the middle. CDR3 protein: CASSLGLGYEQYF. The CDR3, as DNA: TGTGCCAGCAGCTTAGGGCTGGGCTACGAGCAGTACTTC.

The rearrangement joins TRBV28 to TRBJ2-1; TRBD2 aligns across 7 bases. Trimming took 5 bases from V and 5 from J; bases not matched to a gene: 9. CDR1 is MDHEN, CDR2 SYDVKM, per germline. The length of the CDR3 is 15 residues. The CDR3 is CASSPMREWHNEQFF. The CDR3 nucleotides are TGTGCCAGCAGTCCCATGCGGGAGTGGCACAATGAGCAGTTCTTC.

J is TRBJ2-3 and V is TRBV7-2, with TRBD2 as a possible D gene (6 bases). Per germline, CDR1 SGHTA and CDR2 FQGNSA. Trimming removed 4 bases from V and 11 bases from J, with 16 bases in between. This CDR3 region has 13 residues. CDR3 nucleotides: TGTGCCAGCAGCTCTCCGGGGGAAGGTAGGCAGTATTTT. Translation gives CASSSPGEGRQYF.

This sequence joins TRBV18 and TRBJ2-2; the D gene is possibly TRBD1 (6 bases). This CDR3 is built from 16 residues. Trimming stripped 6 bases from V and 5 bases from J, with 19 bases between. The germline gives CDR1 KGHSH, CDR2 LQKENI. The CDR3 coding sequence is TGTGCCAGCTCCTTAATACCGGGACAAACGACCGGGGAGCTGTTTTTT. Residues: CASSLIPGQTTGELFF. Together with reference TRBV18 and TRBJ2-2, the CDR3 gives the full variable domain: NAGVMQNPRHLVRRRGQEARLRCSPMKGHSHVYWYRQLPEEGLKFMVYLQKENIIDESGMPKERFSAEFPKEGPSILRIQQVVRGDSAAYFCASSLIPGQTTGELFFGEGSRLTVL.

V gene TRBV10-2 combines with J gene TRBJ2-7; a weak D match, TRBD1 (6 bases). Germline V gene lookup returns CDR1 WSHSY and CDR2 SAAADI. The ends were cut back, 10 bases at V and 2 bases at J, with 18 bases in the middle. The CDR3 runs 14 residues. For the CDR3, the DNA is TGCGCCACCTCCCGTGGGACAAATACCTACGAGCAGTACTTC. Protein: CATSRGTNTYEQYF.

This rearrangement joins TRBV5-6 to TRBJ2-1; 14 bases are shared with TRBD2. Germline trimming cut 4 bases from V and 0 bases from J; bases unmatched to any gene: 9. Looked up from germline, CDR1 is SGHDT and CDR2 is YYEEEE. This CDR3 spans 19 amino acids. In DNA, the CDR3 is TGTGCCAGCAGCCTCCGGACTAGCGGGAGGATACCCTCCTACAATGAGCAGTTCTTC. It yields the protein CASSLRTSGRIPSYNEQFF.

The chain employs TRBV7-9 and TRBJ2-7; no definite D call. Germline assignment: CDR1 SEHNR and CDR2 FQNEAQ (reference sequence). The length of the CDR3 is 14 residues. The V end lost 3 bases, the J end lost 0 bases, and 9 bases lay between the germline ends. In DNA form, the CDR3 reads TGTGCCAGCAGCTTTGATCGTGCCTCCTACGAGCAGTACTTC. Translating it yields CASSFDRASYEQYF.

The chain is built from TRBV7-9 and TRBJ2-7, with D hard to call. V was trimmed by 3 bases and J by 6 bases, leaving 9 bases between them. Germline V gives CDR1 SEHNR, CDR2 FQNEAQ (reference sequence). CDR3 length: 12 amino acids. Here the CDR3 DNA reads TGTGCCAGCAGCTTGCGTTCGTTCGAGCAGTACTTC. Translated, it gives CASSLRSFEQYF.

The V gene is TRBV2, the J gene TRBJ1-1, with 9 bases identical to TRBD1. V dropped 6 bases and J dropped 7; count of bases not matched to a gene: 9. CDR3 length: 14 amino acids. Germline CDR1 reads SNHLY; CDR2 reads FYNNEI. Here the CDR3 reads CASRQEQGAGEAFF. For the CDR3, the DNA is TGTGCCAGCAGACAAGAACAGGGGGCCGGTGAAGCTTTCTTT.

This rearrangement joins TRBV28 to TRBJ2-7; the D gene could be TRBD1 or TRBD2 (5 bases each). CDR3 length: 15 residues. The germline V gene has CDR1 MDHEN and CDR2 SYDVKM. Deletions cut 5 bases from V and 2 bases from J, with 16 bases between. CDR3: CASSKYPGRTYEQYF. The CDR3 bases are TGTGCCAGCAGTAAATACCCGGGACGGACCTACGAGCAGTACTTC.

This clone appeared a single time. The genes are TRBV19 and TRBJ1-5, with 9 positions matching TRBD1. CDR3 length equals 15 residues. The germline CDR1 and CDR2 sequences are LNHDA and SQIVND (reference sequence). J was trimmed by 1 base and V by 9 bases; bases with no gene match: 7. CDR3 DNA sequence: TGTGCCAGCCAACGGACAGGGGAGAGCAATCAGCCCCAGCATTTT. Its protein product is CASQRTGESNQPQHF.

The chain has TRBV4-2 and TRBJ2-1; D may be TRBD2 (5 bases). The V gene lost 4 bases and the J gene lost 4 bases, with 20 bases spanning the gap. The CDR3 runs 17 residues. Germline loops: CDR1 LGHNA, CDR2 YNFKEQ. In DNA form, the CDR3 reads TGTGCCAGCAGCCTTCTCGGGCCGACTATGTCTTACAATGAGCAGTTCTTC. Translation gives CASSLLGPTMSYNEQFF.

The chain joins TRBV7-9 to TRBJ2-1; 12 bases are a match to TRBD2. V trimming: 3 bases; J trimming: 2 bases; junction bases outside the gene matches: 8. Per germline, CDR1 SEHNR and CDR2 FQNEAQ (reference sequence). The CDR3 totals 18 residues. CDR3 in amino acids: CASSLRTSGIGAYNEQFF. The CDR3 DNA is TGTGCCAGCAGCTTGAGGACTAGCGGGATAGGGGCCTACAATGAGCAGTTCTTC.

The CDR3 DNA follows: TGTGCCAGTAAGGGTTTGCGGGATGCTCGAAATACGCAGTATTTT. Translating it yields CASKGLRDARNTQYF. The chain has TRBV19 and TRBJ2-3; tentatively, D is TRBD2 (6 bases). The germline V gene has CDR1 LNHDA and CDR2 SQIVND (reference sequence). V lost 7 bases to trimming and J lost 7 bases, with 21 bases between them. There are 15 residues in the CDR3.

The chain joins TRBV29-1 to TRBJ1-1, with D unresolved. Germline CDR1 and CDR2: SQVTM and ANQGSEA. Trimming shortened V by 5 bases and J by 11 bases, and 15 bases separated the two germline ends. The CDR3 contains 11 residues. The CDR3 loop reads CSVFNHAHAFF. Written as DNA, the CDR3 is TGCAGCGTTTTTAACCATGCGCACGCTTTCTTT.

J is TRBJ2-7 and V is TRBV5-1, with D perhaps TRBD1 (6 bases). This CDR3 region has 15 residues. Per the germline V gene, CDR1 is SGHRS and CDR2 is YFSETQ. V shed 0 bases and J shed 2 bases, with 12 bases lying between them. DNA for the CDR3: TGCGCCAGCAGCTTGGCGCCCGGGACAACCTACGAGCAGTACTTC. Residues: CASSLAPGTTYEQYF.